The clone carrying this T cell receptor (beta chain) appeared many times. TCRdb re-derived calls from the 5' RACE reads in MiXCR, one entry per CDR3 protein. In the table there are 63,000 or so distinct CDR3 sequences, 15% to 20% of which are singletons. The data belong to a study of T cells of healthy individuals. The CDR3 is made up of 15 amino acids. Germline V gene lookup returns CDR1 SGHTA and CDR2 FQGNSA. V dropped 6 bases and J dropped 0 bases, with 14 bases sitting between them. The source of this sequence is a human donor in good health. The rearrangement uses TRBV7-2 and TRBJ1-1; weak D call: TRBD1 (6 bases). Here the CDR3 DNA reads TGTGCCAGCAGTAGAGGACAGCACATGAACACTGAAGCTTTCTTT. It specifies CASSRGQHMNTEAFF.